This TCR beta chain originates from a study of T cell repertoires in cytomegalovirus infection. Study-level information: The public TCR beta signatures pointed to both CMV infection and matching HLA type. Study results and limitations: Frequencies of public TCR beta families were cumulated, and this identified carriers of CMV plus the relevant HLA. Dominating the ex vivo response were TCR beta clonotypes that were CMV-specific and HLA-C-restricted.

Via MiXCR, TCRdb re-called the reads, giving one row per CDR3 protein. The sample contains under 250,000 distinct CDR3 sequences, over 9% of which appear only once. Germline CDR1 is LGHNA and CDR2 is YSLEER. Trimming cost V 3 bases and J 6 bases, with 8 bases left between them. This CDR3 spans 13 amino acids. At least ten counts were recorded for this clonotype. Its cognate antigen is unknown. The TCR comes from a human donor in good health (CMV status not recorded). Some clones in this sample may be carry-over from other donors' samples. Sequences were obtained from PBMCs. The V and J genes are TRBV4-3 and TRBJ2-2; TRBD2 might be the D (5 bases). In DNA form, the CDR3 reads TGCGCCAGCAGCCAGGAGGTTCCCGGGGAGCTGTTTTTT. Translated: CASSQEVPGELFF.